The present T cell receptor beta chain was sequenced within a study of T-cell memory formation after mild COVID-19. On the study more broadly: Largely donor-specific TCR clusters were found.

J gave up 7 bases and V 4 bases, and 8 bases lay outside the gene matches. In germline, CDR1 is SGHRS, CDR2 YFSETQ. This CDR3 is 14 amino acids long. This clonotype was counted only a few times. The target antigen is unknown. Study-wide points: The pre-infection memory compartment contained some responding clones, suggesting cross-reactive memory joined. Most CD4+ clones that shrank were in CM and EM, while CD8+ ones turned up in EMRA. Later expanders leaned CD4+, whereas clones that contracted between day 15 and 85 were balanced CD4/CD8.

TCRdb recomputed calls from the 5' RACE reads with MiXCR, one row per CDR3 protein. The sample has 120,000 or so distinct CDR3 sequences, more than 15% seen once. The receptor was isolated from a man aged 18 to 30 who had mild COVID-19 (a few samples of this study predate the infection). Cell type and time point are not known. V and J are TRBV5-1 and TRBJ2-1, with 7 bases lining up with TRBD2. Specimen: PBMCs or a T cell subset sorted from them (not recorded which). The CDR3 DNA sequence: TGCGCCAGCAGCGGGGGACTACGCGAGAATGAGCAGTTCTTC. Its protein is CASSGGLRENEQFF.